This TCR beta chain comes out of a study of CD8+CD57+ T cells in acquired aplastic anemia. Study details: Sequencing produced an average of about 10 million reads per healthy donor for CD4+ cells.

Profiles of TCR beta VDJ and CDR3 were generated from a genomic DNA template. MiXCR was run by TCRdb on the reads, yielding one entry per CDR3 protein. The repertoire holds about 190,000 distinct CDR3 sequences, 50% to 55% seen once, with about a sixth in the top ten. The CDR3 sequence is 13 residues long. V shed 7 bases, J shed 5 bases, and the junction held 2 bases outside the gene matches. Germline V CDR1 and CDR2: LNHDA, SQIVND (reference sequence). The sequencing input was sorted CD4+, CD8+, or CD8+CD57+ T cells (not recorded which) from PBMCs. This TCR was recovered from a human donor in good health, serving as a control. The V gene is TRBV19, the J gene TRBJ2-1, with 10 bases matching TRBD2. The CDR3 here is CASNLAGDNEQFF. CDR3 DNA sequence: TGTGCCAGTAACCTAGCGGGAGACAATGAGCAGTTCTTC.